The 17 T cell receptor beta chains below were found in one sample sequenced in a study of blood T cell repertoires in COVID-19. Sequencing was performed with immunoSEQ multiplex PCR; in TCRdb, only in-frame clones are kept and a portion is missing. Found here are some 49,000 clones, just over 90% of them singletons; the top ten hold roughly 1%. Sequencing was carried out using peripheral blood. These receptors were collected from a man aged 60-69 years with COVID-19, enrolled during active disease.

This clone was counted a single time. The V and J genes are TRBV28 and TRBJ2-1; tentatively, D is TRBD2 (6 bases). CDR1 is MDHEN and CDR2 is SYDVKM in the germline V gene. Between the trimmed V and J ends, which lost 5 bases and 7 bases, there was a span of 18 bases. There are 15 residues in the CDR3. The CDR3 here is CASSLPGEWGNEQFF. CDR3 nucleotide sequence: TGTGCCAGCAGTCTACCGGGAGAGTGGGGGAATGAGCAGTTCTTC.

The chain couples TRBV29-1 to TRBJ1-1; D is unresolved. V was cut by 6 bases and J by 6 bases, with 11 bases left in between. This CDR3 comprises 11 residues. CDR1 and CDR2 (germline): SQVTM, ANQGSEA. The CDR3 nucleotides read TGCAGCGTCCCAGACGGAGCTGAAGCTTTCTTT. Translating gives CSVPDGAEAFF.

J is TRBJ2-1 and V is TRBV4-1; 11 bases map to TRBD1. CDR3 length equals 15 residues. V lost 2 bases, J lost 7 bases, and 4 bases stayed unmatched. Germline V gene data show CDR1 as MGHRA and CDR2 as YSYEKL. Here the CDR3 reads CASSQTGTGGNEQFF. The CDR3 DNA reads TGCGCCAGCAGCCAAACCGGGACAGGGGGGAATGAGCAGTTCTTC.

The chain uses TRBV28 and TRBJ1-1, with D tentatively TRBD1 (6 bases). V was cut by 5 bases and J by 1 base, with 11 bases left in between. This CDR3 has 14 amino acids. From germline, CDR1 is MDHEN and CDR2 SYDVKM. The DNA for the CDR3 is TGTGCCAGCAGTCAAGGGGGGGCGAACACTGAAGCTTTCTTT. As protein: CASSQGGANTEAFF.

The chain uses TRBV11-2 and TRBJ1-1, with D tentatively TRBD1 (5 bases). This CDR3 is built from 13 residues. V was clipped by 3 bases and J by 7 bases, with 12 bases between them. Germline CDR1 and CDR2: SGHAT and FQNNGV. As DNA, the CDR3 is TGTGCCAGCAGCTTGGGACTGGGAGGTGAAGCTTTCTTT. The encoded protein is CASSLGLGGEAFF.

DNA of the CDR3: TGTGCCAGCAGCTTAGCCCTGGGACTAGCGTTTAACGATGAGCAGTTCTTC. It is translated as CASSLALGLAFNDEQFF. V gene TRBV7-9 combines with J gene TRBJ2-1; 10 nucleotides match TRBD2. Germline lookup yields CDR1 SEHNR and CDR2 FQNEAQ (reference sequence). J gave up 8 bases and V 0 bases, and 10 bases lay outside the gene matches. The CDR3 has 17 amino acids.

J is TRBJ2-2 and V is TRBV5-5; TRBD1 is a possible D gene (5 bases). The V gene's germline CDR1 is SGHKS and CDR2 YYEKEE (reference sequence). This CDR3 has 15 residues. V lost 1 base to trimming and J lost 7 bases, with 14 bases between them. CDR3 residues: CASSLWQGTLGELFF. The DNA of the CDR3 is TGTGCCAGCAGCTTGTGGCAGGGTACCCTCGGGGAGCTGTTTTTT.

V and J are TRBV19 and TRBJ2-6, with D unresolved. Germline V gives CDR1 LNHDA, CDR2 SQIVND (reference sequence). V gave up 5 bases and J gave up 0 bases, with 11 bases separating them. This CDR3 spans 16 amino acids. For the CDR3, the DNA is TGTGCCAGTAGTTCAAGCACAGTCTCTGGGGCCAACGTCCTGACTTTC. Translated: CASSSSTVSGANVLTF.

The chain combines TRBV6-6 with TRBJ1-5; D unresolved. The CDR3 runs to 16 residues. V was clipped by 8 bases and J by 0 bases, with 17 bases between them. CDR1 and CDR2 (germline): MNHNY, SVGAGI (reference sequence). In DNA form, the CDR3 reads TGTGCCAGCGCCTCCCCCGGCGGGGATAGCAATCAGCCCCAGCATTTT. Its translation: CASASPGGDSNQPQHF.

The chain links TRBV7-8 to TRBJ2-4; D call uncertain. V shed 3 bases and J shed 0 bases, with 9 bases lying between them. The CDR3 consists of 15 residues. CDR1 and CDR2 (germline): SGHVS, FQNEAQ. CDR3 region: CASSFGSLAKNIQYF. The CDR3 nucleotides read TGTGCCAGCAGCTTTGGCAGTTTAGCCAAAAACATTCAGTACTTC.

The chain is built from TRBV3-1 (or the pseudogene TRBV3-2) and TRBJ1-6, with 7 nucleotides matching TRBD1. The CDR3 length is 16 residues. Germline CDR1 reads LGHDT; CDR2 reads YNNKEL (reference sequence). Unmatched junction bases numbered 3, after V lost 1 base and J lost 3 bases. Here the CDR3 reads CASSQGGQIYNSPLHF. CDR3 DNA sequence: TGTGCCAGCAGCCAAGGGGGACAGATCTATAATTCACCCCTCCACTTT.

The chain joins TRBV18 to TRBJ1-5; 10 bases match TRBD1. The CDR3 has 13 residues. The V gene's germline CDR1 is KGHSH and CDR2 LQKENI. Losses at the gene ends were 8 bases for V and 7 bases for J; bases not matched to a gene: 5. CDR3 in amino acids: CASGQGVDQPQHF. CDR3 DNA sequence: TGTGCCAGCGGACAGGGGGTAGACCAGCCCCAGCATTTT.

The chain links TRBV7-2 to TRBJ1-1, with 11 bases aligning to TRBD1. After removal of 5 bases from V and 3 bases from J, the junction contained 5 bases not matched to a gene. The CDR3 sequence is 15 residues long. Per germline, CDR1 SGHTA and CDR2 FQGNSA. CDR3 region: CASSIRDRGDTEAFF. The CDR3, as DNA: TGTGCCAGCAGCATCCGGGACAGGGGGGACACTGAAGCTTTCTTT.

The chain has TRBV7-6 and TRBJ2-7; D not certain. Germline CDR1 SGHVS, CDR2 FNYEAQ. This CDR3 spans 9 amino acids. The germline V and J ends were trimmed by 8 bases and 3 bases, with 2 bases remaining between them. DNA for the CDR3: TGTGCCAGCTACTACGAGCAGTACTTC. Translated, it gives CASYYEQYF.

The chain couples TRBV3-1 (or the pseudogene TRBV3-2) to TRBJ2-2, with D tentatively TRBD1 (6 bases). The germline V gene encodes CDR1 LGHDT and CDR2 YNNKEL (reference sequence). V was cut by 1 base and J by 6 bases, with 9 bases left in between. The CDR3 runs to 14 residues. The CDR3 here is CASSQAGASGELFF. Here the CDR3 DNA reads TGTGCCAGCAGCCAAGCAGGGGCGTCCGGGGAGCTGTTTTTT.

The rearrangement links TRBV19 to TRBJ2-2; TRBD2 agrees at 9 bases. The CDR3 covers 16 residues. Germline V gives CDR1 LNHDA, CDR2 SQIVND (reference sequence). V was pared by 7 bases and J by 5 bases, with 11 bases of the junction left unmatched. CDR3 sequence: CASKEISGRRTGELFF. The CDR3 DNA follows: TGTGCCAGTAAGGAGATTAGCGGGAGAAGGACCGGGGAGCTGTTTTTT.

The chain is built from TRBV27 and TRBJ1-1; 7 bases are a match to TRBD1. This CDR3 region has 17 residues. The V gene end was trimmed by 3 bases and the J gene end by 0 bases; junction bases not matched to a gene: 10. Per germline, CDR1 MNHEY and CDR2 SMNVEV (reference sequence). The chain's CDR3 is CASSLEPRRGMNTEAFF. In DNA form, the CDR3 reads TGTGCCAGCAGTTTGGAACCCCGCAGGGGGATGAACACTGAAGCTTTCTTT.